The sequence of this T cell receptor (beta chain) was determined in a study of identical twins. Findings of the study overall: Insertions were fewer in abundant cord blood beta clonotypes, whereas memory repertoires showed none of this pattern. Weaker excess twin sharing was observed in beta out-of-frame sequences.

This clonotype was picked up many times. What it binds is unknown. This CDR3 has 12 residues. Germline values: CDR1 LGHDT, CDR2 YNNKEL (reference sequence). The V end was cut by 3 bases, the J end by 6 bases, with 7 bases between. All donors were healthy, and all were Caucasian. The authors used template switching to add a universal primer site and gave cDNA unique molecular identifiers. Each CDR3 protein gets one entry after TCRdb re-called the 5' RACE reads with MiXCR. The sample contains about 570,000 distinct CDR3 sequences, 9.6% of which appear only once. These records were also assigned to another study, of yellow fever vaccine responses in identical twins.

The rearrangement links TRBV3-1 to TRBJ2-3, with D possibly matching TRBD1 (5 bases). The sequence was collected from a woman aged 18-29 years in good health. The sample consisted of PBMCs. Written as DNA, the CDR3 is TGTGCCAGCAGCCACCCAGGGGATACGCAGTATTTT. Translation: CASSHPGDTQYF.